This T cell receptor (beta chain) was found in a study of blood T cells in healthy people across ages. Overall study results and limits: PBMCs went unsorted, and a conclusive naive versus antigen-experienced comparison was therefore prevented.

The CDR3 sequence is 15 residues long. J lost 3 bases, V lost 4 bases, and 2 bases had no gene match. This clonotype showed up just a few times. Its antigen is still unknown. RNA extraction gave at least 5 micrograms of total RNA per sample. Sample-barcoded 5' priming and a J-beta primer mix drove a second PCR of about 6 to 12 cycles. Every cDNA molecule bore a tag from a template-switch adaptor containing 12 random nucleotides. TCRdb reanalysed the 5' RACE reads using MiXCR and keeps one entry per CDR3 protein. The repertoire consists of 800,000 or so distinct CDR3 sequences, with around 50% occurring once and the leading ten covering 15% to 20%.

The chain is built from TRBV12-3 or TRBV12-4 and TRBJ2-2, with 10 bases fitting TRBD1. This clonotype was sampled from a man older than 75 in good health. Specimen: blood. CDR3 in DNA: TGTGCCAGCAGTTGGGACAGGGGAGACACCGGGGAGCTGTTTTTT. Translating it yields CASSWDRGDTGELFF.